These 17 T cell receptor beta chains originate from one sample sequenced in a study of T cell responses to AZD1222 COVID-19 vaccine. The protocol was immunoSEQ multiplex PCR, while the TCRdb copy is restricted to in-frame clones and leaves out a portion. The sample has about 170,000 clones, over 80% seen once. The sequences come from peripheral blood, collected 28 days after the second dose of the MenACWY control vaccine. The origin of the receptors is an adult who received the MenACWY meningococcal vaccine as a control.

The V and J genes are TRBV19 and TRBJ1-5; tentative D call: TRBD1 (5 bases). Germline V gene data show CDR1 as LNHDA and CDR2 as SQIVND (reference sequence). The V end lost 9 bases, the J end lost 2 bases, and 14 bases lay between the germline ends. This CDR3 has 14 residues. This CDR3 reads CASSLRGGNQPQHF. CDR3 sequence (DNA): TGTGCCAGCAGCCTGAGGGGAGGCAATCAGCCCCAGCATTTT.

This chain connects TRBV9 to TRBJ2-7, with D possibly being TRBD1 or TRBD2 (6 bases each). There are 15 residues in the CDR3. V lost 2 bases, J lost 2 bases, and 14 bases lay in between. From germline, CDR1 is SGDLS and CDR2 YYNGEE. Written as DNA, the CDR3 is TGTGCCAGCAGCGTGACTGGGGGGCCAGCCTACGAGCAGTACTTC. As protein: CASSVTGGPAYEQYF.

The chain links TRBV2 to TRBJ2-2; D possibly corresponds to TRBD2 (6 bases). Germline loops: CDR1 SNHLY, CDR2 FYNNEI. V lost 4 bases and J lost 5, with 14 bases in between. The CDR3 runs 15 residues. In DNA, the CDR3 is TGTGCCAGCAGTGGGCTAGCGAGCACTACCGGGGAGCTGTTTTTT. This sequence encodes CASSGLASTTGELFF.

The chain carries TRBV2 and TRBJ2-1, with TRBD2 matching 9 bases. Germline CDR1 reads SNHLY; CDR2 reads FYNNEI. Losses at the gene ends were 5 bases for V and 14 bases for J; bases not matched to a gene: 7. There are 12 residues in the CDR3. The CDR3 sequence: CASSQGAGGEFF. In DNA, the CDR3 is TGTGCCAGCAGTCAAGGAGCGGGAGGAGAGTTCTTC.

The CDR3 nucleotides are TGTGCCAGCTCACGTACCGGGACTAGCGGGAGCACAGATACGCAGTATTTT. Its translation: CASSRTGTSGSTDTQYF. The chain uses TRBV18 and TRBJ2-3; 12 nucleotides match TRBD2. V was pared by 4 bases and J by 0 bases, with 5 bases of the junction left unmatched. This CDR3 is built from 17 residues. Germline values: CDR1 KGHSH, CDR2 LQKENI.

The rearrangement joins TRBV9 to TRBJ2-1, with 16 bases lining up with TRBD2. With 4 bases clipped from V and 8 bases from J, the junction kept 15 bases outside the gene matches. This CDR3 has 19 residues. Germline CDR1 SGDLS, CDR2 YYNGEE. Here the CDR3 DNA reads TGTGCCAGCAGCTTAAAGGGACTAGCGGGAGGGCCATGGAGCGATGAGCAGTTCTTC. It is translated as CASSLKGLAGGPWSDEQFF.

This clone was counted once. The DNA of the CDR3 is TGTGCCAGCAGCGCGACAGAGCGGGCTGAAGCTTTCTTT. Encoded protein: CASSATERAEAFF. The rearrangement links TRBV6-5 to TRBJ1-1; a possible D gene is TRBD1 (5 bases). Germline-derived CDR1 and CDR2 are MNHEY and SVGAGI. There are 13 residues in the CDR3. The V end lost 6 bases, the J end lost 6 bases, and 14 bases lay between the germline ends.

The chain combines TRBV25-1 with TRBJ1-4; 9 nucleotides agree with TRBD1. The trim removed 4 bases at V and 6 bases at J, leaving 6 bases unmatched. The CDR3 has 15 residues. The germline CDR1 and CDR2 sequences are MGHDK and SYGVNS. The CDR3 DNA follows: TGTGCCAGCAGTGTCCGGGACAGGGCACATGAAAAACTGTTTTTT. Its protein is CASSVRDRAHEKLFF. The full variable domain, with the rest looked up from reference TRBV25-1 and TRBJ1-4, is EADIYQTPRYLVIGTGKKITLECSQTMGHDKMYWYQQDPGMELHLIHYSYGVNSTEKGDLSSESTVSRIRTEHFPLTLESARPSHTSQYLCASSVRDRAHEKLFFGSGTQLSVL.

V is TRBV18 and J is TRBJ2-3; unclear D gene. Germline loops: CDR1 KGHSH, CDR2 LQKENI. The CDR3 has 14 residues. The V gene lost 3 bases and the J gene lost 1 base, with 8 bases spanning the gap. The CDR3 bases are TGTGCCAGCTCACCGCCCTCCCGCACAGATACGCAGTATTTT. Protein: CASSPPSRTDTQYF.

The CDR3 DNA sequence: TGTGCCAGCTCGCCGCGACAGGATGCCTACGAGCAGTACTTC. It translates to CASSPRQDAYEQYF. The chain links TRBV18 to TRBJ2-7; TRBD1 might be the D (6 bases). The CDR3 consists of 14 residues. Germline loops: CDR1 KGHSH, CDR2 LQKENI. The V gene lost 6 bases and the J gene lost 2 bases, with 14 bases spanning the gap.

The rearrangement links TRBV6-6 to TRBJ2-1; 7 bases map to TRBD2. Per germline, CDR1 MNHNY and CDR2 SVGAGI (reference sequence). V trimming: 5 bases; J trimming: 2 bases; junction bases outside the gene matches: 12. This CDR3 is 17 amino acids long. CDR3 region: CASSRSPGGGTYNEQFF. CDR3 DNA: TGTGCCAGCAGTCGGTCCCCCGGGGGAGGGACCTACAATGAGCAGTTCTTC.

The chain combines TRBV6-2 or TRBV6-3 with TRBJ1-3, with D tentatively TRBD1 (5 bases). The CDR3 is 15 amino acids. V shed 4 bases and J shed 4 bases, with 14 bases lying between them. Germline V CDR1 and CDR2: MNHEY, SVGEGT. This CDR3 is CASSSPGGTGNTIYF. Here the CDR3 DNA reads TGTGCCAGCAGTTCCCCCGGTGGGACCGGAAACACCATATATTTT.

The chain is built from TRBV5-4 and TRBJ1-2, with D unclear. V lost 0 bases, J lost 0 bases, and 3 bases lay in between. Germline values: CDR1 SGHNT, CDR2 YYREEE (reference sequence). This CDR3 is 13 amino acids long. CDR3 sequence: CASSLGPNYGYTF. The CDR3 coding sequence is TGTGCCAGCAGCTTGGGTCCTAACTATGGCTACACCTTC.

The CDR3 DNA reads TGTGCCACCGAGACTAGCGGGAGTTTTCAAGAGACCCAGTACTTC. It specifies CATETSGSFQETQYF. This rearrangement joins TRBV19 to TRBJ2-5, with 12 bases aligning to TRBD2. Germline V CDR1 and CDR2: LNHDA, SQIVND (reference sequence). This CDR3 is built from 15 residues. V lost 10 bases and J lost 2; bases outside the gene matches: 8.

This clone is a singleton in its sample. The CDR3 DNA reads TGTGCCAGCAGCTCCCAGACAGCTAGCAATCAGCCCCAGCATTTT. Protein product: CASSSQTASNQPQHF. The V and J genes are TRBV11-2 and TRBJ1-5; perhaps TRBD1 as D (5 bases). Germline-derived CDR1 and CDR2 are SGHAT and FQNNGV. V shed 4 bases and J shed 0 bases, with 10 bases lying between them. This CDR3 region has 15 residues.

V gene TRBV28 combines with J gene TRBJ2-1; 8 nucleotides line up with TRBD1. Unmatched junction bases numbered 7, after V lost 8 bases and J lost 10 bases. Per germline, CDR1 MDHEN and CDR2 SYDVKM. The CDR3 is made up of 12 amino acids. CDR3 sequence (DNA): TGTGCCAGCGAGAAGGACAGGGTCGAGCAGTTCTTC. Translation gives CASEKDRVEQFF.

The V call is TRBV25-1, the J call TRBJ1-1; D may be TRBD1 (5 bases). From germline, CDR1 is MGHDK and CDR2 SYGVNS. This CDR3 spans 15 amino acids. V shed 6 bases and J shed 2 bases, with 16 bases lying between them. This chain's CDR3 is CASRGGFWINTEAFF. In DNA, the CDR3 is TGTGCCAGCAGGGGGGGGTTTTGGATAAACACTGAAGCTTTCTTT.